Below are 31 T cell receptor beta chains sequenced from a single sample in a study of cytomegalovirus exposure and HLA in healthy donors. A multiplex PCR was run with 60 Vbeta primers and 13 Jbeta primers. Sequencing used immunoSEQ multiplex PCR; TCRdb keeps in-frame clones, though not all of them. The data contain fewer than 250,000 clones, about four fifths of them seen just once; the ten biggest clones take up approximately 0.36%. Material for sequencing was PBMCs. Receptors were obtained from a male donor in good health and CMV-seropositive.

The V gene is TRBV5-1, the J gene TRBJ2-2; the match to TRBD1 covers 9 bases. Germline V gene data show CDR1 as SGHRS and CDR2 as YFSETQ. The V and J ends lost 2 bases and 3 bases, in that order; junction bases with no gene match: 5. CDR3 length: 16 amino acids. For the CDR3, the DNA is TGCGCCAGCAGCTTACAGGGGGCTTCGCACACCGGGGAGCTGTTTTTT. Amino acid sequence: CASSLQGASHTGELFF.

This clone turned up a few times. CDR3 residues: CASSPSFQGISGANVLTF. CDR3 coding DNA: TGTGCCAGCAGCCCGTCGTTTCAGGGGATTTCTGGGGCCAACGTCCTGACTTTC. The chain links TRBV9 to TRBJ2-6; possible D gene TRBD1, 6 bases. Trimming removed 4 bases at V and 1 base at J, with 18 bases between. The germline V gene encodes CDR1 SGDLS and CDR2 YYNGEE. The CDR3 sequence is 18 residues long.

The chain couples TRBV5-1 to TRBJ1-1; D may be TRBD1 (5 bases). CDR3 length: 13 residues. V was clipped by 2 bases and J by 6 bases, with 11 bases between them. Germline CDR1 reads SGHRS; CDR2 reads YFSETQ. The CDR3 protein is CASSLKGPAEAFF. CDR3 in DNA: TGCGCCAGCAGCTTAAAGGGGCCGGCTGAAGCTTTCTTT.

This chain connects TRBV2 to TRBJ1-5, with TRBD1 matching over 8 bases. The trim removed 8 bases at V and 5 bases at J, leaving 2 bases unmatched. The CDR3 is 12 residues long. Germline V lookup: CDR1 SNHLY, CDR2 FYNNEI. CDR3 loop: CASQGADQPQHF. CDR3 sequence (DNA): TGTGCCAGCCAGGGGGCGGATCAGCCCCAGCATTTT.

Only a few counts were recorded for this clone. The rearrangement joins TRBV28 to TRBJ1-2; perhaps TRBD1 as D (6 bases). The CDR3 is made up of 15 amino acids. CDR1 is MDHEN, CDR2 SYDVKM, per germline. The V end was cut by 7 bases, the J end by 7 bases, with 22 bases between. CDR3 sequence: CASKTGTLALGGYTF. The CDR3 DNA reads as TGTGCCAGCAAAACCGGGACACTCGCCTTGGGTGGCTACACCTTC.

The V call is TRBV6-5, the J call TRBJ1-1; 8 bases align to TRBD1. The ends lost 2 bases at V and 10 bases at J; junction bases unmatched: 6. The CDR3 totals 13 residues. The germline V gene has CDR1 MNHEY and CDR2 SVGAGI. CDR3 loop: CASSYRQGPSAFF. In nucleotides, the CDR3 is TGTGCCAGCAGTTACCGACAGGGGCCCTCAGCTTTCTTT.

This clone was counted a few times. The genes are TRBV30 and TRBJ1-4, with 10 nucleotides matching TRBD1. Germline CDR1 and CDR2: GTSNPN and SVGIG (reference sequence). J was trimmed by 6 bases and V by 7 bases; bases with no gene match: 5. The CDR3 totals 13 residues. CDR3 coding DNA: TGTGCCTTCACGGGGACAGGGGATGAAAAACTGTTTTTT. This translates into CAFTGTGDEKLFF. Supplemented by reference TRBV30 and TRBJ1-4, the full variable domain reads SQTIHQWPATLVQPVGSPLSLECTVEGTSNPNLYWYRQAAGRGLQLLFYSVGIGQISSEVPQNLSASRPQDRQFILSSKKLLLSDSGFYLCAFTGTGDEKLFFGSGTQLSVL.

The rearrangement links TRBV9 to TRBJ2-1; D is possibly TRBD2 (6 bases). Germline-derived CDR1 and CDR2 are SGDLS and YYNGEE. The CDR3 has 14 amino acids. Trimming cost V 2 bases and J 4 bases, with 10 bases left between them. The DNA of the CDR3 is TGTGCCAGCAGCGTGGGACTGGCTTACAATGAGCAGTTCTTC. Its protein is CASSVGLAYNEQFF.

CDR3 amino acids: CASSSRGTPEGTQYF. The CDR3 DNA sequence: TGTGCCAGCAGCTCCCGGGGGACTCCGGAGGGGACCCAGTACTTC. J is TRBJ2-5 and V is TRBV5-4; perhaps TRBD2 as D (6 bases). Germline assignment: CDR1 SGHNT and CDR2 YYREEE (reference sequence). CDR3 size: 15 residues. The V end lost 3 bases, the J end lost 7 bases, and 19 bases lay between the germline ends.

This clone came up a few times. This chain connects TRBV6-4 to TRBJ2-3, with D unclear. The CDR3 has 14 residues. V lost 3 bases, J lost 2 bases, and 9 bases lay in between. The germline CDR1 and CDR2 sequences are MRHNA and SNTAGT. The CDR3 coding sequence is TGTGCCAGCAGTGAATATTCCTACACAGATACGCAGTATTTT. Amino acids: CASSEYSYTDTQYF.

This clone has just a few counts. The chain combines TRBV6-5 with TRBJ1-1; TRBD1 is a possible D gene (6 bases). Germline V gene sequence: CDR1 MNHEY, CDR2 SVGAGI. The V end lost 7 bases, the J end lost 1 base, and 13 bases lay between the germline ends. The CDR3 sequence is 14 residues long. CDR3: CASIPGQKNTEAFF. The CDR3 DNA sequence: TGTGCCAGCATTCCCGGACAGAAGAACACTGAAGCTTTCTTT.

The J gene is TRBJ2-1, the V gene TRBV30; D unresolved. Germline values: CDR1 GTSNPN, CDR2 SVGIG (reference sequence). This CDR3 spans 13 amino acids. Deletions cut 5 bases from V and 9 bases from J, with 17 bases between. The CDR3 reads CAWGHFRGGEQFF. CDR3 coding DNA: TGTGCCTGGGGCCATTTCCGTGGCGGTGAGCAGTTCTTC.

This clone was observed a handful of times. This rearrangement joins TRBV28 to TRBJ2-7; no firm D call. CDR1 is MDHEN and CDR2 is SYDVKM in the germline V gene. The CDR3 spans 12 residues. Deletions cut 3 bases from V and 4 bases from J, with 7 bases between. The CDR3 is CASSLVAYEQYF. In DNA, the CDR3 is TGTGCCAGCAGTTTGGTCGCGTACGAGCAGTACTTC.

J is TRBJ2-7 and V is TRBV7-2, with 9 bases matching TRBD2. The junction had 5 bases not matched to a gene; V was cut back by 2 bases and J by 3 bases. CDR3 length equals 15 residues. Germline V CDR1 and CDR2: SGHTA, FQGNSA. CDR3: CASSLFASGVYEQYF. CDR3 nucleotide sequence: TGTGCCAGCAGCTTATTCGCTAGCGGGGTCTACGAGCAGTACTTC.

On this clone: At one boundary the junction diverges from the germline segment, which might be a read error. Other DNA sequences within the sample encode an identical CDR3. The chain is built from TRBV5-1 and TRBJ2-7; the D gene is possibly TRBD1 (6 bases). This CDR3 region has 17 residues. In germline, CDR1 is SGHRS, CDR2 YFSETQ. CDR3 loop: CASSSGTRPAVSYEQYF. CDR3 DNA: TGCGCCAGCAGCTCCGGGACACGTCCCGCCGTCTCCTACGAGCAGTACTTT.

The CDR3 loop is CASSASGGQETQYF. The CDR3 DNA reads TGTGCCAGCAGCGCTAGCGGGGGACAAGAGACCCAGTACTTC. This chain uses TRBV9 with TRBJ2-5; the match to TRBD2 covers 10 bases. V was clipped by 3 bases and J by 2 bases; unmatched bases: 1. The CDR3 contains 14 residues. Germline-derived CDR1 and CDR2 are SGDLS and YYNGEE.

The chain recombines TRBV2 with TRBJ2-1; D possibly corresponds to TRBD2 (7 bases). CDR3 size: 13 residues. V was pared by 8 bases and J by 7 bases, with 15 bases between. Germline assignment: CDR1 SNHLY and CDR2 FYNNEI. The CDR3 region has the DNA TGTGCCAGCGGGGGGGCTTTGGGGAATGAGCAGTTCTTC. Its translation is CASGGALGNEQFF. Based on the CDR3 plus reference TRBV2 and TRBJ2-1, the full variable domain is EPEVTQTPSHQVTQMGQEVILRCVPISNHLYFYWYRQILGQKVEFLVSFYNNEISEKSEIFDDQFSVERPDGSNFTLKIRSTKLEDSAMYFCASGGALGNEQFFGPGTRLTVL.

The chain combines TRBV28 with TRBJ2-1; the D is unclear. Germline V lookup: CDR1 MDHEN, CDR2 SYDVKM. This CDR3 is 12 amino acids long. The ends were cut back, 8 bases at V and 9 bases at J, with 14 bases in the middle. In DNA, the CDR3 is TGTGCCAGCCTAGGTCGACTGGTTGAGCAGTTCTTC. Protein: CASLGRLVEQFF.

V and J are TRBV19 and TRBJ2-5, with D perhaps matching TRBD1 (5 bases). The better agreement between TRBJ2-7 and the DNA end casts doubt on the J call. This CDR3 has 12 amino acids. CDR1 is LNHDA, CDR2 SQIVND, per germline (reference sequence). The CDR3 reads CASSDRFYEQYF. CDR3 nucleotide sequence: TGTGCCAGTAGTGACAGATTCTACGAGCAGTACTTC.

V gene TRBV5-1 combines with J gene TRBJ1-5, with 7 bases lining up with TRBD1. J was trimmed by 7 bases and V by 2 bases; bases with no gene match: 3. Germline V gene lookup returns CDR1 SGHRS and CDR2 YFSETQ. CDR3 length equals 13 residues. The CDR3 nucleotides read TGCGCCAGCAGCTTCGAGGGGGCCCAGCCCCAGCATTTT. It is translated as CASSFEGAQPQHF.

This chain connects TRBV18 to TRBJ1-1, with D possibly TRBD1 on 5 matching bases. V gave up 3 bases and J gave up 1 base, with 15 bases separating them. In germline, CDR1 is KGHSH, CDR2 LQKENI. CDR3 size: 16 residues. The CDR3 sequence is CASSPGLLKGNTEAFF. CDR3 nucleotide sequence: TGTGCCAGCTCACCGGGGCTCCTCAAGGGGAACACTGAAGCTTTCTTT.

This clone turned up a few times. The chain employs TRBV6-1 and TRBJ1-3, with 7 bases identical to TRBD1. Germline trimming cut 9 bases from V and 0 bases from J; bases unmatched to any gene: 5. Germline-derived CDR1 and CDR2 are MNHNS and SASEGT. CDR3 length equals 14 residues. DNA of the CDR3: TGTGCCAGGGGGGCAGGGGGCTCTGGAAACACCATATATTTT. Residues: CARGAGGSGNTIYF.

The CDR3 DNA reads TGTGCCAGTAGTATTTACCCGAGAGATACGCAGTATTTT. Protein product: CASSIYPRDTQYF. This chain joins TRBV19 and TRBJ2-3; D ambiguous. V lost 3 bases to trimming and J lost 5 bases, with 9 bases between them. This CDR3 has 13 residues. Germline V gene lookup returns CDR1 LNHDA and CDR2 SQIVND (reference sequence).

The gene calls are TRBV7-2 and TRBJ1-2, with 7 positions matching TRBD1. The CDR3 has 18 residues. Trimming at V came to 2 bases and at J to 1 base, leaving 13 bases not matched to a gene. CDR1 is SGHTA, CDR2 FQGNSA, per germline. Written as DNA, the CDR3 is TGTGCCAGCAGCTTACCCGCCCGGACAGGAATTATTAACTATGGCTACACCTTC. Translation: CASSLPARTGIINYGYTF.

V and J are TRBV7-2 and TRBJ2-1, with 8 bases aligning to TRBD1. Unmatched junction bases numbered 7, after V lost 5 bases and J lost 1 base. The CDR3 is 16 amino acids. The germline V gene has CDR1 SGHTA and CDR2 FQGNSA. CDR3 bases: TGTGCCAGCAGCCCCCGGACAGGGAGGTCCTACAATGAGCAGTTCTTC. Translation gives CASSPRTGRSYNEQFF.

This clone showed up just once. The gene calls are TRBV21-1 and TRBJ2-2; the table gives TRBD2 as D, unverified against the DNA. TRBV21-1 is a recognized pseudogene. There are 17 residues in the CDR3. CDR3 region: CASSSLAGVRECGELFF. As DNA, the CDR3 is TGTGCCAGCAGCAGCCTAGCGGGAGTGAGGGAGTGCGGGGAGCTGTTTTTT.

V usage is TRBV9 and J usage is TRBJ1-2; 7 bases match TRBD1. The CDR3 has 17 residues. The germline gives CDR1 SGDLS, CDR2 YYNGEE. V lost 4 bases, J lost 8 bases, and 20 bases stayed unmatched. The CDR3 loop is CASSLGAGTATTRGYTF. The CDR3 nucleotides are TGTGCCAGCAGCTTGGGTGCTGGGACAGCGACTACCCGGGGCTACACCTTC.

The chain links TRBV27 to TRBJ2-5; 10 nucleotides line up with TRBD1. Trimming at V came to 6 bases and at J to 5 bases, leaving 12 bases not matched to a gene. In germline, CDR1 is MNHEY, CDR2 SMNVEV (reference sequence). The CDR3 is 16 residues long. CDR3 sequence reads: CASSRDRGVSEETQYF. CDR3 in DNA: TGTGCCAGCAGCCGGGACAGGGGAGTGTCTGAGGAGACCCAGTACTTC.

The DNA for the CDR3 is TGTGCCATCAGTGAGTCGTCAGGGCCAACCCACGAGCAGTACTTC. Translating gives CAISESSGPTHEQYF. V usage is TRBV10-3 and J usage is TRBJ2-7, with TRBD1 as a possible D gene (5 bases). Germline-derived CDR1 and CDR2 are ENHRY and SYGVKD. The CDR3 covers 15 residues. V was cut by 0 bases and J by 5 bases, with 14 bases left in between.

The chain links TRBV27 to TRBJ2-7; TRBD2 aligns across 8 bases. V gave up 1 base and J gave up 2 bases; unmatched junction bases: 10. The CDR3 is made up of 17 amino acids. Germline V gene sequence: CDR1 MNHEY, CDR2 SMNVEV (reference sequence). The CDR3 here is CASSLYGRAPRPYEQYF. The CDR3 DNA sequence: TGTGCCAGCAGTTTATACGGGAGGGCCCCTCGCCCCTACGAGCAGTACTTC.

This clone was seen only a few times. The chain links TRBV12-5 to TRBJ2-1, with TRBD1 identical over 8 bases. V dropped 2 bases and J dropped 3; count of bases not matched to a gene: 9. The germline V gene encodes CDR1 LGHNT and CDR2 FRNRAP. The CDR3 has 17 amino acids. This CDR3 reads CASGLRVQGAVYNEQFF. DNA for the CDR3: TGTGCTAGTGGTTTGCGTGTTCAGGGGGCTGTCTACAATGAGCAGTTCTTC.